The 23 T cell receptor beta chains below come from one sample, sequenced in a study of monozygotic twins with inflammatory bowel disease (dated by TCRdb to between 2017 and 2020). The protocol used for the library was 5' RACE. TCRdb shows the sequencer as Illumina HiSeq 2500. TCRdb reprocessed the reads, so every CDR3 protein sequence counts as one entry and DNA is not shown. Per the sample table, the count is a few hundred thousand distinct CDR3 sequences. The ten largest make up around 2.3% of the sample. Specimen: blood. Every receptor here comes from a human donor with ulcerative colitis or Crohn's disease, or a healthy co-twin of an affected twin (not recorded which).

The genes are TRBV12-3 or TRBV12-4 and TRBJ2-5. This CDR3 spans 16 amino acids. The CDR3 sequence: CASSLALRTFQETQYF.

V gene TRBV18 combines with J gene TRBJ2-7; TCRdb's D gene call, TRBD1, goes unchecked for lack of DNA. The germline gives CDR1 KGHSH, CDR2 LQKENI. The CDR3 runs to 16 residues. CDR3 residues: CASSPVQGALSYEQYF.

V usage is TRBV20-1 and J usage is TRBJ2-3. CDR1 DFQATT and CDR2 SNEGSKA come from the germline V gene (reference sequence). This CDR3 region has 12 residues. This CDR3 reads CSARRTVYTQYF.

CDR3 sequence: CAIRGDRGPEYNEQFF. This sequence joins TRBV10-3 and TRBJ2-1; TCRdb returns TRBD1, unconfirmable since there is no DNA. The CDR3 is made up of 16 amino acids. Germline lookup yields CDR1 ENHRY and CDR2 SYGVKD.

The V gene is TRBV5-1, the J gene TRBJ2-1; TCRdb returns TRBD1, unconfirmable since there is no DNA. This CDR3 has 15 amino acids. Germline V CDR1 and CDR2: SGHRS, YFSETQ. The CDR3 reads CASSGGQLSYNEQFF. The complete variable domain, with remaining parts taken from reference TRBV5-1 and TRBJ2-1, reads KAGVTQTPRYLIKTRGQQVTLSCSPISGHRSVSWYQQTPGQGLQFLFEYFSETQRNKGNFPGRFSGRQFSNSRSEMNVSTLELGDSALYLCASSGGQLSYNEQFFGPGTRLTVL.

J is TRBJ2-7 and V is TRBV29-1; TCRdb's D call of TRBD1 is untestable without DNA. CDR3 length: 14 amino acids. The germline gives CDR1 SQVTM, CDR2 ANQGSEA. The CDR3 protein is CSVTTGQGAYEQYF.

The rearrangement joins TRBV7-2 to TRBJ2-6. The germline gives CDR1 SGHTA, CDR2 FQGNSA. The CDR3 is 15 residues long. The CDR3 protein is CASSLESAGANVLTF. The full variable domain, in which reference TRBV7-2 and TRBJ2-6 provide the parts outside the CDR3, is GAGVSQSPSNKVTEKGKDVELRCDPISGHTALYWYRQSLGQGLEFLIYFQGNSAPDKSGLPSDRFSAERTGGSVSTLTIQRTQQEDSAVYLCASSLESAGANVLTFGAGSRLTVL.

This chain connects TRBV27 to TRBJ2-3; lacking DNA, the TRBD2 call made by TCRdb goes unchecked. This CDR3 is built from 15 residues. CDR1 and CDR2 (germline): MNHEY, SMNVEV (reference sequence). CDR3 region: CASTQRLAGADTQYF.

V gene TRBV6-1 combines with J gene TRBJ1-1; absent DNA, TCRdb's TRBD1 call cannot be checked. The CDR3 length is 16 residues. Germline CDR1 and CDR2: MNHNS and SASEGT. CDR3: CASSEVRGARDTEAFF.

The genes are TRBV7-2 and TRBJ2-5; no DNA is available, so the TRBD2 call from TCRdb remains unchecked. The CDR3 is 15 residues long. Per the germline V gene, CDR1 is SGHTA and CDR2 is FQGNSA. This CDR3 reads CASSLELRAQETQYF.

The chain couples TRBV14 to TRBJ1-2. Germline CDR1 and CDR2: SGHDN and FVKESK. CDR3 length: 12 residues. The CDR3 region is CASSQNNYGYTF. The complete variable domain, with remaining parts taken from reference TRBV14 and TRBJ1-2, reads EAGVTQFPSHSVIEKGQTVTLRCDPISGHDNLYWYRRVMGKEIKFLLHFVKESKQDESGMPNNRFLAERTGGTYSTLKVQPAELEDSGVYFCASSQNNYGYTFGSGTRLTVV.

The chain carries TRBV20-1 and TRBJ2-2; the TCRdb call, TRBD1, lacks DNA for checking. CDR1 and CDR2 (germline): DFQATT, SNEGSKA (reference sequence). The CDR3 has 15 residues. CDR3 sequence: CSAFQGTLNTGELFF.

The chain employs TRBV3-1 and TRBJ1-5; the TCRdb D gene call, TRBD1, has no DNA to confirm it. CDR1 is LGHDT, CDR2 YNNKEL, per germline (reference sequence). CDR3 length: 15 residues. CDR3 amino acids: CASSQDPGGGQPQHF. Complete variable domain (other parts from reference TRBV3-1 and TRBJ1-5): DTAVSQTPKYLVTQMGNDKSIKCEQNLGHDTMYWYKQDSKKFLKIMFSYNNKELIINETVPNRFSPKSPDKAHLNLHINSLELGDSAVYFCASSQDPGGGQPQHFGDGTRLSIL.

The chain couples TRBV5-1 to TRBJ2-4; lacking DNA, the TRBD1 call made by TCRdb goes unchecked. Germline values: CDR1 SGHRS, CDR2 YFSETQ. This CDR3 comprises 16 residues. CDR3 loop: CASSPRAGGSKNIQYF.

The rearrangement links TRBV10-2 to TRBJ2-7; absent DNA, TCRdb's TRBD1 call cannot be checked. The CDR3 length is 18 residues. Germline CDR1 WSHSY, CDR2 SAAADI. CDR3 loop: CASRDRVDRAFSSYEQYF.

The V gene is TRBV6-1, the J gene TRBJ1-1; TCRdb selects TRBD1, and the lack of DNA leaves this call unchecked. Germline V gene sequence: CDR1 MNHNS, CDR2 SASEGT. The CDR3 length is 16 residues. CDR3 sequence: CASTPLSRGGSTEAFF.

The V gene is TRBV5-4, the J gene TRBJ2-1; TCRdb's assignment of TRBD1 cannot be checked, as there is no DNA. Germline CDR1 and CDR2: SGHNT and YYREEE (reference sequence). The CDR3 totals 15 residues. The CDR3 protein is CASSPRTGTLNEQFF.

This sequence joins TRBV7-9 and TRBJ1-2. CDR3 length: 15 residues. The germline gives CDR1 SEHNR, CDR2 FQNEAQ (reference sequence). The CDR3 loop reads CASSFSLVDQEGYTF.

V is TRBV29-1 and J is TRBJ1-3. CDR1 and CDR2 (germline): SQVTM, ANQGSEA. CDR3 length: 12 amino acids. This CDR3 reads CSVAVTGNTIYF.

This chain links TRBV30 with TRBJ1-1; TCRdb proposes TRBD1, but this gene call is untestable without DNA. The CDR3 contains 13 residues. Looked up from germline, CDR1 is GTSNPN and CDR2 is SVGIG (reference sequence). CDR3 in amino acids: CARTTGGNTEAFF.

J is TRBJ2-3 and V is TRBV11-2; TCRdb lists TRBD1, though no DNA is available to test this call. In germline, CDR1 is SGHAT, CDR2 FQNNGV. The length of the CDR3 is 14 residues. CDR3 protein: CASSQPRQGGTQYF. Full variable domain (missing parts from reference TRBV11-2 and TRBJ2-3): EAGVAQSPRYKIIEKRQSVAFWCNPISGHATLYWYQQILGQGPKLLIQFQNNGVVDDSQLPKDRFSAERLKGVDSTLKIQPAKLEDSAVYLCASSQPRQGGTQYFGPGTRLTVL.

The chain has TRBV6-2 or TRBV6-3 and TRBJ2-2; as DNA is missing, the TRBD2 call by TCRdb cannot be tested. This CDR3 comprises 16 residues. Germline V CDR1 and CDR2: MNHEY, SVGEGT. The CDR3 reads CASRHSGGPNTGELFF.

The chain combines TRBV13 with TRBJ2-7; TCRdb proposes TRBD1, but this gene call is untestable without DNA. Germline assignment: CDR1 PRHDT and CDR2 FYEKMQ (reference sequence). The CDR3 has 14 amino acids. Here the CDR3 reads CASSLGQATYEQYF.